Shown below are 14 T cell receptor beta chains from a single sample sequenced in a study of OX40 agonist ivuxolimab in advanced cancers. Here immunoSEQ multiplex PCR was the method, and the copy in TCRdb shows in-frame clones only, minus some. The sample records roughly 27,000 clones, about 85% being singletons. This material consisted of CD4+ or CD8+ T cells sorted from blood, taken in a trial of the OX40 agonist ivuxolimab. These receptors all come from an adult with an advanced solid tumor such as melanoma, head and neck, liver or kidney cancer.

This clone was recorded only once. This chain joins TRBV27 and TRBJ1-2; D not resolved. Germline V lookup: CDR1 MNHEY, CDR2 SMNVEV (reference sequence). Trimming stripped 6 bases from V and 4 bases from J, with 9 bases between. The CDR3 extends over 12 amino acids. The CDR3 DNA follows: TGTGCCAGCAGCCCGGGTGGCTATGGCTACACCTTC. It translates to CASSPGGYGYTF.

The rearrangement links TRBV7-8 to TRBJ2-7, with TRBD2 identical over 12 bases. The CDR3 runs 18 residues. Per the germline V gene, CDR1 is SGHVS and CDR2 is FQNEAQ. With V trimmed by 1 base and J by 0 bases, 7 bases remained unmatched. The CDR3 coding sequence is TGTGCCAGCAGCTTAGTGGCTAGCGGGGGGGGGAGCTCCTACGAGCAGTACTTC. Protein: CASSLVASGGGSSYEQYF.

The chain combines TRBV7-2 with TRBJ2-1, with 10 bases aligning to TRBD2. J lost 4 bases, V lost 2 bases, and 2 bases had no gene match. The CDR3 spans 15 residues. Germline-derived CDR1 and CDR2 are SGHTA and FQGNSA. This CDR3 reads CASSLRAGGYNEQFF. The CDR3 DNA reads TGTGCCAGCAGCTTAAGAGCGGGGGGGTACAATGAGCAGTTCTTC.

J is TRBJ1-5 and V is TRBV4-1; D is perhaps TRBD1 (5 bases). The CDR3 extends over 15 amino acids. Germline CDR1 is MGHRA and CDR2 is YSYEKL. V was shortened by 3 bases and J by 0 bases, with 9 bases between the two germline ends. The CDR3 DNA follows: TGCGCCAGCAGCCATCGCCAGGGTAGCAATCAGCCCCAGCATTTT. This gives the protein CASSHRQGSNQPQHF.

This clone was seen a single time. V and J are TRBV23-1 and TRBJ2-2; tentatively, D is TRBD2 (6 bases). TRBV23-1 is given ORF status, its function remaining uncertain. The CDR3 runs 16 residues. V lost 0 bases, J lost 1 base, and 9 bases lay in between. CDR3 amino acids: CASSQSLGGNTGELFF. The DNA of the CDR3 is TGCGCCAGCAGTCAATCTCTGGGGGGGAACACCGGGGAGCTGTTTTTT.

The V call is TRBV9, the J call TRBJ2-1; D is unresolved. Per the germline V gene, CDR1 is SGDLS and CDR2 is YYNGEE. The CDR3 has 15 residues. Between the trimmed V and J ends, which lost 2 bases and 8 bases, there was a span of 17 bases. This chain's CDR3 is CASSVFPGISDEQFF. The DNA for the CDR3 is TGTGCCAGCAGCGTCTTTCCTGGGATCAGCGATGAGCAGTTCTTC.

This clone was found a few times. The same CDR3 is also encoded by other DNA sequences in this sample. The chain uses TRBV7-9 and TRBJ2-3; D is unresolved. This CDR3 is built from 13 residues. CDR1 is SEHNR and CDR2 is FQNEAQ in the germline V gene (reference sequence). V was shortened by 0 bases and J by 2 bases, with 3 bases between the two germline ends. CDR3 in amino acids: CASSLAVTDTQYF. DNA of the CDR3: TGTGCCAGCAGCTTAGCCGTCACAGATACGCAGTATTTT.

This chain joins TRBV2 and TRBJ2-5; possibly TRBD2 for D (5 bases). The J call may be faulty, since TRBJ2-7 better matches the DNA end. The CDR3 sequence is 12 residues long. Germline CDR1 SNHLY, CDR2 FYNNEI. The CDR3 sequence: CASSGESYEQYF. Written as DNA, the CDR3 is TGTGCCAGCAGTGGGGAGAGCTACGAGCAGTACTTC.

The V gene is TRBV19, the J gene TRBJ2-1; D possibly corresponds to TRBD1 (6 bases). Trimming shortened V by 5 bases and J by 3 bases, and 11 bases separated the two germline ends. This CDR3 has 14 residues. Per germline, CDR1 LNHDA and CDR2 SQIVND (reference sequence). Here the CDR3 DNA reads TGTGCCAGTAGTTATGGGGGCCTCTACAATGAGCAGTTCTTC. It codes for CASSYGGLYNEQFF.

J is TRBJ1-2 and V is TRBV2, with unresolved D. Between the trimmed V and J ends, which lost 7 bases and 4 bases, there was a span of 13 bases. This CDR3 has 13 amino acids. CDR1 is SNHLY and CDR2 is FYNNEI in the germline V gene. CDR3 residues: CASKKAAGYGYTF. The CDR3 DNA sequence: TGTGCCAGCAAGAAGGCAGCCGGCTATGGCTACACCTTC.

The chain links TRBV28 to TRBJ2-5, with D hard to call. Germline values: CDR1 MDHEN, CDR2 SYDVKM. This CDR3 comprises 16 residues. Trimming cost V 3 bases and J 5 bases, with 19 bases left between them. The CDR3, as DNA: TGTGCCAGCAGTTTTAATTCAGGAGTAGGGTCGGAGACCCAGTACTTC. It is translated as CASSFNSGVGSETQYF.

The chain uses TRBV5-4 and TRBJ2-5; 10 bases are a match to TRBD2. This CDR3 is built from 16 residues. Per germline, CDR1 SGHNT and CDR2 YYREEE (reference sequence). Trimming took 3 bases from V and 9 from J; bases not matched to a gene: 14. This CDR3 reads CASSSFDLAGAEAQYF. CDR3 nucleotide sequence: TGTGCCAGCAGCTCCTTTGACCTAGCGGGGGCCGAGGCCCAGTACTTC. Complete variable domain (other parts from reference TRBV5-4 and TRBJ2-5): ETGVTQSPTHLIKTRGQQVTLRCSSQSGHNTVSWYQQALGQGPQFIFQYYREEENGRGNFPPRFSGLQFPNYSSELNVNALELDDSALYLCASSSFDLAGAEAQYFGPGTRLLVL.

The V gene is TRBV29-1, the J gene TRBJ2-5; either TRBD1 or TRBD2 may supply D (5 bases each). Trimming took 2 bases from V and 7 from J, leaving 11 bases between them. Germline loops: CDR1 SQVTM, CDR2 ANQGSEA. There are 12 residues in the CDR3. The CDR3 here is CSVEKGSPTQYF. Written as DNA, the CDR3 is TGCAGCGTTGAAAAGGGGAGCCCGACCCAGTACTTC. Filled out from reference TRBV29-1 and TRBJ2-5, the complete variable domain reads SAVISQKPSRDICQRGTSLTIQCQVDSQVTMMFWYRQQPGQSLTLIATANQGSEATYESGFVIDKFPISRPNLTFSTLTVSNMSPEDSSIYLCSVEKGSPTQYFGPGTRLLVL.

This chain connects TRBV11-2 to TRBJ2-3, with 7 bases lining up with TRBD2. The ends lost 5 bases at V and 2 bases at J; junction bases unmatched: 13. Germline CDR1 SGHAT, CDR2 FQNNGV. This CDR3 region has 17 residues. CDR3 in DNA: TGTGCCAGCAGCCCGACGGTTTGGGGGGGGTCCACAGATACGCAGTATTTT. Its translation: CASSPTVWGGSTDTQYF. Variable domain in full (rest from reference TRBV11-2 and TRBJ2-3): EAGVAQSPRYKIIEKRQSVAFWCNPISGHATLYWYQQILGQGPKLLIQFQNNGVVDDSQLPKDRFSAERLKGVDSTLKIQPAKLEDSAVYLCASSPTVWGGSTDTQYFGPGTRLTVL.